These 27 T cell receptor beta chains came from one sample sequenced in a study of T cell changes during pregnancy in multiple sclerosis. The data were produced by immunoSEQ multiplex PCR, yet TCRdb's version contains in-frame clones alone and is incomplete. The table records roughly 32,000 clones, 91% of them present only once. The starting material was CD8+ T cells from peripheral blood mononuclear cells, obtained in the second trimester of pregnancy. All receptors derive from a female donor in good health, enrolled as a control in a pregnancy study.

V is TRBV29-1 and J is TRBJ2-7; TRBD1 matches at 7 bases. V lost 7 bases and J lost 0; bases outside the gene matches: 6. The CDR3 loop spans 13 amino acids. Germline V gene sequence: CDR1 SQVTM, CDR2 ANQGSEA. The CDR3, as DNA: TGCAGCGACAGACAGGGAAGCTCCTACGAGCAGTACTTC. It is translated as CSDRQGSSYEQYF.

This clone was observed a single time. CDR3 protein: CASSSQGLSNYGYTF. The CDR3 DNA reads as TGTGCCAGCAGCTCGCAGGGATTGAGCAACTATGGCTACACCTTC. The chain has TRBV5-6 and TRBJ1-2, with D perhaps TRBD1 (5 bases). CDR3 length: 15 amino acids. CDR1 and CDR2 (germline): SGHDT, YYEEEE. V lost 3 bases and J 2 bases, leaving 14 bases between the germline ends.

The V call is TRBV27, the J call TRBJ2-7, with a weak D call TRBD1 (6 bases). The CDR3 covers 14 residues. V lost 3 bases, J lost 8 bases, and 17 bases lay in between. The V gene's germline CDR1 is MNHEY and CDR2 SMNVEV (reference sequence). CDR3 sequence reads: CASSFGGQSTKQYF. The CDR3 DNA follows: TGTGCCAGCAGTTTTGGTGGACAGAGTACGAAGCAGTACTTC.

The V call is TRBV5-4, the J call TRBJ2-7; 8 bases match TRBD1. The CDR3 is made up of 14 amino acids. Germline V gene data show CDR1 as SGHNT and CDR2 as YYREEE (reference sequence). Trimming cost V 3 bases and J 5 bases; bases outside gene matches: 7. The CDR3 loop is CASSSRQGTHEQYF. In DNA, the CDR3 is TGTGCCAGCAGCTCCCGACAGGGGACCCACGAGCAGTACTTC.

The chain uses TRBV27 and TRBJ1-1, with 8 bases aligning to TRBD1. The CDR3 consists of 14 residues. The V gene's germline CDR1 is MNHEY and CDR2 SMNVEV (reference sequence). Losses at the gene ends were 6 bases for V and 1 base for J; bases not matched to a gene: 4. The CDR3 here is CASSQTGANTEAFF. For the CDR3, the DNA is TGTGCCAGCAGCCAGACAGGGGCGAACACTGAAGCTTTCTTT.

This sequence joins TRBV11-2 and TRBJ2-1, with TRBD1 identical over 9 bases. The CDR3 has 15 amino acids. Germline V gene data show CDR1 as SGHAT and CDR2 as FQNNGV. After removal of 5 bases from V and 3 bases from J, the junction contained 5 bases not matched to a gene. The CDR3 sequence is CASSMRDRVYNEQFF. CDR3 bases: TGTGCCAGCAGCATGCGGGACAGGGTCTACAATGAGCAGTTCTTC. The variable domain in full, completed from reference TRBV11-2 and TRBJ2-1, reads EAGVAQSPRYKIIEKRQSVAFWCNPISGHATLYWYQQILGQGPKLLIQFQNNGVVDDSQLPKDRFSAERLKGVDSTLKIQPAKLEDSAVYLCASSMRDRVYNEQFFGPGTRLTVL.

The J gene is TRBJ1-2, the V gene TRBV19; D gene unclear. Germline loops: CDR1 LNHDA, CDR2 SQIVND (reference sequence). Trimming stripped 3 bases from V and 3 bases from J, with 8 bases between. CDR3 length equals 13 residues. CDR3 nucleotides: TGTGCCAGTAGTATTTGGGCGTACTATGGCTACACCTTC. The encoded protein is CASSIWAYYGYTF.

The CDR3 region has the DNA TGTGCCAGCAGTGCGATGGGGGGTATGAACACTGAAGCTTTCTTT. This sequence encodes CASSAMGGMNTEAFF. This chain links TRBV25-1 with TRBJ1-1; maybe TRBD1 (5 bases). The CDR3 spans 15 residues. Germline V gene sequence: CDR1 MGHDK, CDR2 SYGVNS. V lost 4 bases, J lost 0 bases, and 12 bases lay in between.

The chain recombines TRBV11-3 with TRBJ2-3; 7 nucleotides line up with TRBD2. Trimming removed 6 bases from V and 5 bases from J; junction bases left unmatched: 8. The CDR3 loop spans 14 amino acids. Germline assignment: CDR1 SGHNT and CDR2 YENEEA. CDR3 in amino acids: CASRATSVRDTQYF. The CDR3 DNA is TGTGCCAGCAGAGCTACTAGCGTACGAGATACGCAGTATTTT.

The chain combines TRBV18 with TRBJ2-2, with 7 nucleotides matching TRBD1. J was trimmed by 6 bases and V by 3 bases; bases with no gene match: 7. This CDR3 contains 15 residues. CDR1 and CDR2 (germline): KGHSH, LQKENI. The CDR3 bases are TGTGCCAGCTCACCCCAGGGGGACGTGGCCGGGGAGCTGTTTTTT. It yields the protein CASSPQGDVAGELFF. Full variable domain (missing parts from reference TRBV18 and TRBJ2-2): NAGVMQNPRHLVRRRGQEARLRCSPMKGHSHVYWYRQLPEEGLKFMVYLQKENIIDESGMPKERFSAEFPKEGPSILRIQQVVRGDSAAYFCASSPQGDVAGELFFGEGSRLTVL.

This chain connects TRBV19 to TRBJ1-4; tentatively, D is TRBD1 (5 bases). Germline-derived CDR1 and CDR2 are LNHDA and SQIVND (reference sequence). The CDR3 totals 14 residues. The V end was cut by 6 bases, the J end by 4 bases, with 12 bases between. The CDR3 is CASSPDRINEKLFF. DNA of the CDR3: TGTGCCAGTAGCCCTGACAGAATTAATGAAAAACTGTTTTTT.

This sequence joins TRBV16 and TRBJ2-5; tentative D call: TRBD1 (6 bases). The J call is uncertain, as TRBJ2-7 better fits the DNA end. This CDR3 contains 14 residues. CDR1 and CDR2 (germline): KGHSY, FQNENV. The CDR3 nucleotides read TGTGCCAGCAACTTTCTTGGGACAACTTACGAGCAGTACTTC. It yields the protein CASNFLGTTYEQYF.

The chain is built from TRBV2 and TRBJ1-2; TRBD1 matches at 8 bases. The ends lost 2 bases at V and 2 bases at J; junction bases unmatched: 7. Germline loops: CDR1 SNHLY, CDR2 FYNNEI. This CDR3 is built from 16 residues. CDR3 bases: TGTGCCAGCAGTGAACAGGGGGCTTATGTCAACTATGGCTACACCTTC. It translates to CASSEQGAYVNYGYTF.

J is TRBJ1-2 and V is TRBV30; D is ambiguous. Germline CDR1 and CDR2: GTSNPN and SVGIG (reference sequence). This CDR3 has 14 amino acids. V was pared by 4 bases and J by 8 bases, with 20 bases between. CDR3 sequence: CAWTDVPRREGYTF. The DNA for the CDR3 is TGTGCCTGGACAGACGTCCCCAGGAGGGAGGGCTACACCTTC.

The CDR3 DNA reads as TGCAGTGCTTACAGGGATTACGAGCAGTACTTC. This encodes CSAYRDYEQYF. This chain joins TRBV20-1 and TRBJ2-7; weak D call: TRBD1 (6 bases). V shed 5 bases and J shed 4 bases, with 9 bases lying between them. The CDR3 runs to 11 residues. Per germline, CDR1 DFQATT and CDR2 SNEGSKA (reference sequence).

In DNA, the CDR3 is TGTGCCAGCACCCTTTCCGGACAGGGATACGAGCAGTACTTC. Residues: CASTLSGQGYEQYF. This chain uses TRBV7-9 with TRBJ2-7; 8 bases agree with TRBD1. This CDR3 region has 14 residues. V lost 7 bases, J lost 4 bases, and 9 bases stayed unmatched. CDR1 is SEHNR, CDR2 FQNEAQ, per germline (reference sequence). Full variable domain (outside the CDR3, taken from reference TRBV7-9 and TRBJ2-7): DTGVSQNPRHKITKRGQNVTFRCDPISEHNRLYWYRQTLGQGPEFLTYFQNEAQLEKSRLLSDRFSAERPKGSFSTLEIQRTEQGDSAMYLCASTLSGQGYEQYFGPGTRLTVT.

This rearrangement joins TRBV29-1 to TRBJ2-7, with TRBD2 matching over 13 bases. Trimming cost V 6 bases and J 5 bases; bases outside gene matches: 4. Germline lookup yields CDR1 SQVTM and CDR2 ANQGSEA. CDR3 length: 13 amino acids. The CDR3 is CSVTGLAGNEQYF. CDR3 bases: TGCAGCGTAACGGGACTAGCGGGGAACGAGCAGTACTTC.

The chain employs TRBV5-6 and TRBJ1-5; 7 bases line up with TRBD1. Germline CDR1 is SGHDT and CDR2 is YYEEEE. The V segment lost 3 bases and the J segment 0 bases; nucleotides outside the gene matches: 6. The CDR3 spans 16 residues. The CDR3 DNA reads TGTGCCAGCAGCTACGGGACAGTAAATAGCAATCAGCCCCAGCATTTT. This encodes CASSYGTVNSNQPQHF.

This rearrangement joins TRBV18 to TRBJ1-6; D may be TRBD1 (5 bases). This CDR3 contains 15 residues. The V end was cut by 0 bases, the J end by 10 bases, with 13 bases between. Germline loops: CDR1 KGHSH, CDR2 LQKENI. The CDR3 sequence is CASSPPTREGSPLHF. CDR3 nucleotides: TGTGCCAGCTCACCACCGACCAGGGAAGGATCACCCCTCCACTTT.

V is TRBV4-1 and J is TRBJ1-4; 7 bases match TRBD1. The CDR3 is 17 residues long. Losses at the gene ends were 0 bases for V and 8 bases for J; bases not matched to a gene: 12. Germline V gene data show CDR1 as MGHRA and CDR2 as YSYEKL. CDR3 DNA sequence: TGCGCCAGCAGCCAAGATCGGCGAGCAGGGGGACGGGAAAAACTGTTTTTT. It codes for CASSQDRRAGGREKLFF.

The rearrangement links TRBV5-8 to TRBJ1-5, with TRBD1 identical over 10 bases. In germline, CDR1 is SGHTS, CDR2 YDEGEE. The CDR3 runs to 16 residues. The junction had 7 bases not matched to a gene; V was cut back by 2 bases and J by 5 bases. CDR3 sequence (DNA): TGTGCCAGCAGCTTTCAGGGACAGGGGTTCTATCAGCCCCAGCATTTT. It translates to CASSFQGQGFYQPQHF.

The J gene is TRBJ2-1, the V gene TRBV7-9, with 10 positions matching TRBD2. The CDR3 sequence is 17 residues long. Germline trimming cut 1 base from V and 4 bases from J; bases unmatched to any gene: 7. CDR1 SEHNR and CDR2 FQNEAQ come from the germline V gene (reference sequence). The CDR3 bases are TGTGCCAGCAGCTTAGAAAGGTCTAGCGGGGGTTACAATGAGCAGTTCTTC. Translated, it gives CASSLERSSGGYNEQFF.

The rearrangement joins TRBV15 to TRBJ1-3; tentative D call: TRBD1 (6 bases). This CDR3 is built from 17 residues. Per the germline V gene, CDR1 is LNHNV and CDR2 is YYDKDF (reference sequence). V lost 1 base and J lost 0, with 13 bases in between. The CDR3 reads CATSRARGQHSGNTIYF. CDR3 sequence (DNA): TGTGCCACCAGCAGAGCCAGGGGCCAACACTCTGGAAACACCATATATTTT.

V and J are TRBV19 and TRBJ2-7, with a tentative D call TRBD2 (6 bases). Germline V gives CDR1 LNHDA, CDR2 SQIVND (reference sequence). The CDR3 extends over 15 amino acids. V shed 6 bases and J shed 2 bases, with 17 bases lying between them. CDR3 region: CASSPVEGLAYEQYF. CDR3 bases: TGTGCCAGTAGCCCCGTGGAGGGGTTGGCCTACGAGCAGTACTTC.

The chain recombines TRBV27 with TRBJ1-1; D remains ambiguous. Trimming removed 6 bases at V and 13 bases at J, with 18 bases between. The CDR3 spans 12 residues. The germline V gene has CDR1 MNHEY and CDR2 SMNVEV (reference sequence). Written as DNA, the CDR3 is TGTGCCAGCAGCTCTGGAACAAACGACTGTTTCTTT. Translating gives CASSSGTNDCFF.

This clone occurred once. The V gene is TRBV7-3, the J gene TRBJ2-3; 10 bases are a match to TRBD2. The CDR3 sequence is 18 residues long. V gave up 0 bases and J gave up 2 bases; unmatched junction bases: 8. The germline V gene has CDR1 SGHTA and CDR2 FQGTGA. CDR3: CASSLTEASGSTTDTQYF. The CDR3 DNA follows: TGTGCCAGCAGCTTAACTGAGGCTAGCGGGAGCACCACAGATACGCAGTATTTT.

V usage is TRBV6-1 and J usage is TRBJ2-7; tentatively, D is TRBD2 (6 bases). Germline-derived CDR1 and CDR2 are MNHNS and SASEGT. CDR3 length: 13 residues. Trimming left V 6 bases short and J 3 bases short, with 12 bases between. The CDR3 DNA reads as TGTGCCAGCAGGGGAGGATCCATCTACGAGCAGTACTTC. Amino acids: CASRGGSIYEQYF.